Reported below is one T cell receptor (beta chain). Its antigen is not identified. This sample was taken from a study of post-analysis software for immune sequencing data. Study conclusions and caveats: F measure clustering grouped samples strongly by preparation batch. Comparison with controls showed significantly lower normalized Chao1 diversity in multiple sclerosis patients. Patients had higher frequencies than controls of about five TRBV segments, including TRBV5-6, TRBV5-1 and TRBV20-1.

The TCR beta cDNA libraries carried unique molecular identifiers. MiXCR was run by TCRdb on the PCR reads, yielding one entry per CDR3 protein. This sample has some 700,000 distinct CDR3 sequences, with approximately 60% found just once. Trimming stripped 6 bases from V and 6 bases from J, with 14 bases between. This CDR3 has 12 amino acids. Germline loops: CDR1 SQVTM, CDR2 ANQGSEA. The sample consisted of blood. The origin of this receptor is a girl between 2 and 10 years old with multiple sclerosis. The chain joins TRBV29-1 to TRBJ1-2; a possible D gene is TRBD1 (6 bases). This CDR3 is CSVRFGTNGYTF. The CDR3 nucleotides read TGCAGCGTCCGGTTCGGGACAAATGGCTACACCTTC.